This T cell receptor beta chain was obtained from a study of technical replicates of blood from a handful of donors. Data came from immunoSEQ multiplex PCR; TCRdb stores just in-frame clones and leaves some out. Of under 85,000 clones listed, 80% to 95% are singletons. The V gene's germline CDR1 is LGHNA and CDR2 YSLEER. V trimming: 1 base; J trimming: 6 bases; junction bases outside the gene matches: 0. This CDR3 is built from 13 residues. This receptor was identified in a human donor in good health. The sample comprised T cells isolated from PBMCs. The chain is built from TRBV4-3 and TRBJ1-2, with 9 bases lining up with TRBD1. The CDR3 protein is CASSQGQGDGYTF. The DNA of the CDR3 is TGCGCCAGCAGCCAAGGACAGGGGGATGGCTACACCTTC.